This TCR beta chain was identified in a study of T cell responses to AZD1222 COVID-19 vaccine. The study, taken as a whole, reports: At baseline, just 6 or 7 AZD1222 recipients tested seropositive.

As to this clone: Antigen unknown.

Profiling relied on immunoSEQ multiplex PCR, and the TCRdb table lists in-frame clones only, not all of them. The sample yields about 130,000 clones, roughly 88% seen once. The V gene's germline CDR1 is MNHNS and CDR2 SASEGT. The CDR3 sequence is 15 residues long. Germline trimming cut 2 bases from V and 0 bases from J; bases unmatched to any gene: 4. The gene calls are TRBV6-1 and TRBJ2-7, with TRBD2 matching 7 bases. The sequencing used peripheral blood, collected 28 days after the second AZD1222 dose. The TCR sequence derives from an adult who received the AZD1222 COVID-19 vaccine. The CDR3 loop reads CASSESGTLSYEQYF. CDR3 sequence (DNA): TGTGCCAGCAGTGAAAGCGGGACTCTCTCCTACGAGCAGTACTTC.